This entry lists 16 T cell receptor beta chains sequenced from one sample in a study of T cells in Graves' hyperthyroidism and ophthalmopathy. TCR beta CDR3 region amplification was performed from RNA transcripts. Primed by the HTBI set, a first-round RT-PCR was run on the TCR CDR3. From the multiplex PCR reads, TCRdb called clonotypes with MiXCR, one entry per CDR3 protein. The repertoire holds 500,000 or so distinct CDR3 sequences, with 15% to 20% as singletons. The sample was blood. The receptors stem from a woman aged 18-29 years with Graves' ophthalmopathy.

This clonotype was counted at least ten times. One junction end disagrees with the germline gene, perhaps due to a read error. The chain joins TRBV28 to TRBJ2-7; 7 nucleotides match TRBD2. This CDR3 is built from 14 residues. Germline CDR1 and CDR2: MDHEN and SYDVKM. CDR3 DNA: TGTGCCAGCACCCTGGGGGGGGTCTCCGACGAGCAGTACTTC. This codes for CASTLGGVSDEQYF.

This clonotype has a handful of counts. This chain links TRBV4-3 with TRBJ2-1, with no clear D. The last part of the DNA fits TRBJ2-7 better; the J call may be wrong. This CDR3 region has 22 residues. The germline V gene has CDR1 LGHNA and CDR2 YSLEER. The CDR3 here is CASSQDTVFVSFGSPSYNEQYF. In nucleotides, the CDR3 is TGCGCCAGCAGCCAAGATACCGTCTTCGTTTCCTTTGGGTCTCCTTCCTACAATGAGCAGTACTTC.

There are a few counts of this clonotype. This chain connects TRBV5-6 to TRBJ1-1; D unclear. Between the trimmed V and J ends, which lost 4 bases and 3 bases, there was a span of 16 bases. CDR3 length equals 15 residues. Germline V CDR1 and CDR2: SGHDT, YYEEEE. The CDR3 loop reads CASSPRLRAYTEAFF. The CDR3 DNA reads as TGTGCCAGCAGCCCTCGGTTAAGGGCTTACACTGAAGCTTTCTTT.

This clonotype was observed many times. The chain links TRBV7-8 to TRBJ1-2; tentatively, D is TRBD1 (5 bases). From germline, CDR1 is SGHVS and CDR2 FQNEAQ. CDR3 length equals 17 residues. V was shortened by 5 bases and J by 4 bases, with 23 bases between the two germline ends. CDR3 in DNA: TGTGCCAGCAGCCCGAACTGGAGTGAAGGGACCGCCTATGGCTACACCTTC. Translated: CASSPNWSEGTAYGYTF.

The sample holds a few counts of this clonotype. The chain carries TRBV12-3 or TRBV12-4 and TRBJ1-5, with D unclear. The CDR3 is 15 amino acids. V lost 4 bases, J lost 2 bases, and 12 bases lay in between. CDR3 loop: CASSYETQGNQPQHF. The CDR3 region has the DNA TGTGCCAGCAGTTACGAGACCCAGGGCAATCAGCCCCAGCATTTT.

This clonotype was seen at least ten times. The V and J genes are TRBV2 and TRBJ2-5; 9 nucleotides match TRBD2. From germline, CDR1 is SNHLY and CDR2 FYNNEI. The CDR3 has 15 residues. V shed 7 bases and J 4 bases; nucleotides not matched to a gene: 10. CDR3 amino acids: CASTLSGREGETQYF. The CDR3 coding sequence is TGTGCCAGCACCCTTAGCGGGAGAGAAGGAGAGACCCAGTACTTC.

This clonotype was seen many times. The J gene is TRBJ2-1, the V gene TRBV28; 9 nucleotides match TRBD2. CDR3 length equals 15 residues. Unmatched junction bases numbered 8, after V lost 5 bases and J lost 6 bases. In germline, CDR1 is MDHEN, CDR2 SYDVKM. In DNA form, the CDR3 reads TGTGCCAGCAGTCTACCCGGGACTAGCAGCAATGAGCAGTTCTTC. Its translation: CASSLPGTSSNEQFF.

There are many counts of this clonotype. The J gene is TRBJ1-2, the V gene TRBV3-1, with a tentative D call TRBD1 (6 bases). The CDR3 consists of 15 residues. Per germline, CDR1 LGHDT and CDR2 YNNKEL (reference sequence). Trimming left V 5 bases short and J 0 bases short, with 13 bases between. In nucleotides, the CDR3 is TGTGCCAGCAGCTTTCAGACAGGAGCTAACTATGGCTACACCTTC. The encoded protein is CASSFQTGANYGYTF.

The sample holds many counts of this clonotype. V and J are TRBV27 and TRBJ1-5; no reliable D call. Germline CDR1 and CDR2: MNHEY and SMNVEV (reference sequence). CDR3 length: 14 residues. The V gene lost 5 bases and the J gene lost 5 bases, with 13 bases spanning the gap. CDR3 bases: TGTGCCAGCAGTGCCCGGGGAGGATATCAGCCCCAGCATTTT. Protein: CASSARGGYQPQHF.

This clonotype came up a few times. The CDR3 loop is CASSQGESPLHF. The CDR3 nucleotides read TGCGCCAGCAGCCAAGGGGAATCACCCCTCCACTTT. The chain recombines TRBV4-1 with TRBJ1-6; D is undetermined. Germline lookup yields CDR1 MGHRA and CDR2 YSYEKL. The CDR3 has 12 amino acids. Trimming removed 1 base from V and 10 bases from J, with 5 bases in between.

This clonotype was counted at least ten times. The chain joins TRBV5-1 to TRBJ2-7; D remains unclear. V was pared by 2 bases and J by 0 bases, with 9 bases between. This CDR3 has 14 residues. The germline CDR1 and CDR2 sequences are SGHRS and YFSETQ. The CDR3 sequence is CASSFTPDSYEQYF. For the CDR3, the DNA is TGCGCCAGCAGCTTCACACCGGACTCCTACGAGCAGTACTTC.

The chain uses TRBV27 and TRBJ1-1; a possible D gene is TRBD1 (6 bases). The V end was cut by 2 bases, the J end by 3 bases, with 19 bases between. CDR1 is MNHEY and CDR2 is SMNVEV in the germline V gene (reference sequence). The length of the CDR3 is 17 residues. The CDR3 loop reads CASSLREPGGGHTEAFF. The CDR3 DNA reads TGTGCCAGCAGTTTAAGGGAACCGGGCGGGGGGCACACTGAAGCTTTCTTT.

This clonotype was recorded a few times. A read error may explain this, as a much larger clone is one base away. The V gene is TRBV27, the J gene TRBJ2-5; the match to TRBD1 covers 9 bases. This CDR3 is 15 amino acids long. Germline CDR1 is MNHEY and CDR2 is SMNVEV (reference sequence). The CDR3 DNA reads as TGTGCCAGCAGTTTCAGGGGACAGGGAAGGGAGACCCTGTACTTC. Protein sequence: CASSFRGQGRETLYF.

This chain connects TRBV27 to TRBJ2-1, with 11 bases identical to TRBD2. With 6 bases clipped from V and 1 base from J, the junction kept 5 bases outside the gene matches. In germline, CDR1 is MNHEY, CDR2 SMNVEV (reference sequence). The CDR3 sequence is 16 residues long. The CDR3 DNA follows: TGTGCCAGCAGCACTAGCGGGAGCGGGTCCTACAATGAGCAGTTCTTC. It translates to CASSTSGSGSYNEQFF.

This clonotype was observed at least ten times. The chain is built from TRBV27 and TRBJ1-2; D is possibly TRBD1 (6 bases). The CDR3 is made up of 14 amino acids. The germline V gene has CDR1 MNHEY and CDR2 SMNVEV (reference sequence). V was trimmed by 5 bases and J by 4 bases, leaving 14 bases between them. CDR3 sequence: CASSPTTGSYGYTF. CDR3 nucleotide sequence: TGTGCCAGCAGTCCTACAACAGGGAGCTATGGCTACACCTTC.

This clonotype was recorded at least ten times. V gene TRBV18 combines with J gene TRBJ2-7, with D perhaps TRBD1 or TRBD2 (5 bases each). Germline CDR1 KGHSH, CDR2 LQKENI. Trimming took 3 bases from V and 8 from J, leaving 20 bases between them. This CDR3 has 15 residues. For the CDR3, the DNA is TGTGCCAGCTCACCGGACCGGGACCGTGGCATGCAGCAGTACTTC. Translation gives CASSPDRDRGMQQYF.